This TCR beta chain comes out of a study of T cell repertoires in cytomegalovirus infection. As concerns this clonotype: Its antigen is unknown.

TCRdb reanalysed the reads using MiXCR and keeps one entry per CDR3 protein. The data hold hundreds of thousands of distinct CDR3 sequences, with about 29% observed a single time. The V end lost 5 bases, the J end lost 0 bases, and 16 bases lay between the germline ends. CDR3 length: 16 amino acids. Germline CDR1 reads SGHVS; CDR2 reads FQNEAQ. This receptor was taken from a human donor in good health (CMV status not recorded). Some clones in this sample may be carry-over from other donors' samples. This sequence joins TRBV7-8 and TRBJ1-1; TRBD1 might be the D (5 bases). Sample: cultured PBMCs, taken from culture after CMV antigen stimulation. The CDR3 DNA is TGTGCCAGCAGCCGTTATCGAGAGGGACTGAACACTGAAGCTTTCTTT. Amino acid sequence: CASSRYREGLNTEAFF.